These 32 T cell receptor beta chains originate from one sample sequenced in a study of shared clonotypes between healthy human individuals (dated by TCRdb to about 2020). Libraries came from the immunoSEQ multiplex PCR assay. TCRdb limited this immuneACCESS table to in-frame rearrangements with V and J called. A share of clones is missing; checked studies link under half to unresolved V genes, and the rest is unexplained. Present in this sample are some 2.4 million clones, approximately 93% of which were seen just once. Together, the top ten hold 0.36% of the sample. Specimen: naive CD4+ T cells from PBMCs. The cell subset or site label here, explained by the study, means: CD45RA+ positively selected. The receptors here all came from a man aged 18 to 35 in good health. Some clones in this sample may be carry-over from other donors' samples.

The rearrangement uses TRBV5-1 and TRBJ1-2, with D hard to call. V was shortened by 2 bases and J by 2 bases, with 10 bases between the two germline ends. This CDR3 region has 14 residues. Per germline, CDR1 SGHRS and CDR2 YFSETQ. CDR3 sequence (DNA): TGCGCCAGCAGCTTTTCTGGGCCGAACTATGGCTACACCTTC. It translates to CASSFSGPNYGYTF.

The chain is built from TRBV11-3 and TRBJ2-5; no firm D call. Germline values: CDR1 SGHNT, CDR2 YENEEA. Trimming left V 4 bases short and J 5 bases short, with 11 bases between. The CDR3 length is 13 residues. CDR3 loop: CASSSHPGETQYF. CDR3 in DNA: TGTGCCAGCAGCTCTCACCCCGGGGAGACCCAGTACTTC.

A remark on this clone: Other DNA sequences in this specimen translate into the identical CDR3. The J gene is TRBJ1-2, the V gene TRBV28; D is unclear. Germline V gives CDR1 MDHEN, CDR2 SYDVKM. This CDR3 is 10 amino acids long. V lost 2 bases and J 7 bases, leaving 2 bases between the germline ends. CDR3 sequence: CASSLGGYTF. In nucleotides, the CDR3 is TGTGCCAGCAGTTTAGGTGGCTACACCTTC.

This chain links TRBV9 with TRBJ2-2, with a possible D match to TRBD1 (5 bases). V lost 2 bases, J lost 5 bases, and 10 bases lay in between. The CDR3 extends over 14 amino acids. Germline V gives CDR1 SGDLS, CDR2 YYNGEE. CDR3 nucleotides: TGTGCCAGCAGCGTCAGACAGAGAACCGGGGAGCTGTTTTTT. It specifies CASSVRQRTGELFF.

This chain's CDR3 is CASSLLGTGAVNTIYF. In nucleotides, the CDR3 is TGTGCCAGCAGCTTATTAGGCACAGGGGCAGTAAACACCATATATTTT. V and J are TRBV7-2 and TRBJ1-3; 7 positions agree with TRBD1. CDR3 size: 16 residues. Trimming at V came to 2 bases and at J to 6 bases, leaving 10 bases not matched to a gene. CDR1 and CDR2 from the germline V gene are SGHTA and FQGNSA.

The chain has TRBV28 and TRBJ2-2; possible D gene TRBD2, 6 bases. Germline loops: CDR1 MDHEN, CDR2 SYDVKM. The CDR3 consists of 18 residues. Trimming shortened V by 4 bases and J by 4 bases, and 22 bases separated the two germline ends. CDR3 in amino acids: CASSSRLRREWSTGELFF. In DNA, the CDR3 is TGTGCCAGCAGTTCCCGCCTCCGACGGGAGTGGAGCACCGGGGAGCTGTTTTTT.

The rearrangement links TRBV5-4 to TRBJ1-3, with D unresolved. This CDR3 region has 14 residues. In germline, CDR1 is SGHNT, CDR2 YYREEE (reference sequence). Trimming left V 0 bases short and J 5 bases short, with 9 bases between. In DNA form, the CDR3 reads TGTGCCAGCAGCTTGGAAGATTCCAGAAACACCATATATTTT. Translated, it gives CASSLEDSRNTIYF. The variable domain in full, with the rest retrieved from reference TRBV5-4 and TRBJ1-3, is ETGVTQSPTHLIKTRGQQVTLRCSSQSGHNTVSWYQQALGQGPQFIFQYYREEENGRGNFPPRFSGLQFPNYSSELNVNALELDDSALYLCASSLEDSRNTIYFGEGSWLTVV.

V is TRBV27 and J is TRBJ2-7, with 8 bases matching TRBD1. The CDR3 covers 15 residues. V lost 6 bases, J lost 4 bases, and 11 bases stayed unmatched. The germline gives CDR1 MNHEY, CDR2 SMNVEV (reference sequence). The CDR3 sequence: CASRITGQGAYEQYF. Written as DNA, the CDR3 is TGTGCCAGCAGGATAACCGGACAGGGAGCTTACGAGCAGTACTTC.

V gene TRBV19 combines with J gene TRBJ2-5; the D gene is possibly TRBD2 (7 bases). The V gene lost 2 bases and the J gene lost 2 bases, with 12 bases spanning the gap. Germline V gene data show CDR1 as LNHDA and CDR2 as SQIVND (reference sequence). CDR3 length equals 15 residues. The CDR3 nucleotides are TGTGCCAGTAGTATAAAAGGGGGGGAGCAAGAGACCCAGTACTTC. Amino acid sequence: CASSIKGGEQETQYF.

The DNA of the CDR3 is TGCGCCAGCAGCCAAGGGGCAGGGGGAACTAGCGGGAGGGCCCTGTCCTACGAGCAGTACTTC. It encodes CASSQGAGGTSGRALSYEQYF. The chain employs TRBV4-1 and TRBJ2-7; 13 nucleotides line up with TRBD2. This CDR3 contains 21 residues. The J segment lost 1 base and the V segment lost 1 base, leaving 16 bases of the junction unmatched. Germline V CDR1 and CDR2: MGHRA, YSYEKL.

The chain employs TRBV4-3 and TRBJ2-6; D is perhaps TRBD1 (7 bases). Trimming removed 0 bases at V and 2 bases at J, with 11 bases between. Germline loops: CDR1 LGHNA, CDR2 YSLEER. CDR3 length equals 17 residues. This chain's CDR3 is CASSQEAGQTGANVLTF. In DNA form, the CDR3 reads TGCGCCAGCAGCCAAGAGGCGGGACAGACTGGGGCCAACGTCCTGACTTTC.

The V gene is TRBV4-1, the J gene TRBJ2-1; 8 nucleotides agree with TRBD2. The germline gives CDR1 MGHRA, CDR2 YSYEKL. The CDR3 covers 17 residues. The V gene end was trimmed by 0 bases and the J gene end by 6 bases; junction bases not matched to a gene: 10. The CDR3 protein is CASSQDDLGRGLNEQFF. CDR3 coding DNA: TGCGCCAGCAGCCAAGACGATCTCGGGAGGGGTCTCAATGAGCAGTTCTTC.

CDR3 loop: CASRQDRGAYEQYF. CDR3 nucleotide sequence: TGTGCCAGCAGGCAGGACAGGGGGGCCTACGAGCAGTACTTC. This sequence joins TRBV2 and TRBJ2-7, with 10 bases matching TRBD1. The CDR3 covers 14 residues. The germline gives CDR1 SNHLY, CDR2 FYNNEI. With V trimmed by 6 bases and J by 2 bases, 4 bases remained unmatched.

This chain connects TRBV15 to TRBJ2-1; TRBD2 aligns across 7 bases. CDR1 and CDR2 (germline): LNHNV, YYDKDF (reference sequence). This CDR3 region has 16 residues. Trimming cost V 3 bases and J 2 bases; bases outside gene matches: 7. The CDR3 here is CATSRLGRRAYNEQFF. CDR3 bases: TGTGCCACCAGCAGGCTCGGGAGGAGGGCCTACAATGAGCAGTTCTTC.

The chain recombines TRBV5-1 with TRBJ2-7; perhaps TRBD1 as D (5 bases). CDR1 and CDR2 (germline): SGHRS, YFSETQ. Trimming left V 1 base short and J 9 bases short, with 17 bases between. This CDR3 is built from 14 residues. For the CDR3, the DNA is TGCGCCAGCAGCTTGACGTCGGGTCAAGGGGCGCAGTACTTC. Its protein is CASSLTSGQGAQYF.

The chain links TRBV20-1 to TRBJ2-1; unclear D gene. Trimming stripped 0 bases from V and 11 bases from J, with 8 bases between. Germline assignment: CDR1 DFQATT and CDR2 SNEGSKA (reference sequence). The CDR3 totals 11 residues. This CDR3 reads CSARDFPQQFF. The CDR3 DNA reads TGCAGTGCTAGAGATTTCCCGCAGCAGTTCTTC.

This chain links TRBV18 with TRBJ1-1; 7 nucleotides line up with TRBD1. Per the germline V gene, CDR1 is KGHSH and CDR2 is LQKENI. V shed 6 bases and J 3 bases; nucleotides not matched to a gene: 7. The CDR3 spans 14 residues. Written as DNA, the CDR3 is TGTGCCAGCTCGCCGAACAGGGGTGACACTGAAGCTTTCTTT. Translated, it gives CASSPNRGDTEAFF.

The chain carries TRBV5-8 and TRBJ1-5; D is undetermined. CDR1 is SGHTS and CDR2 is YDEGEE in the germline V gene. V was cut by 2 bases and J by 7 bases, with 16 bases left in between. CDR3 length: 15 amino acids. Here the CDR3 DNA reads TGTGCCAGCAGCTTTGGTCGGAGGACCCCCCAGCCCCAGCATTTT. Amino acid sequence: CASSFGRRTPQPQHF.

As concerns this clone: The sample has other DNA sequences that encode this CDR3 too. This chain joins TRBV7-3 and TRBJ2-1; D may be TRBD2 (6 bases). The V gene lost 2 bases and the J gene lost 8 bases, with 10 bases spanning the gap. Germline CDR1 is SGHTA and CDR2 is FQGTGA. The CDR3 has 13 amino acids. The CDR3 coding sequence is TGTGCCAGCAGCTTAGGAGGGTACGATGAGCAGTTCTTC. Its translation: CASSLGGYDEQFF.

The chain joins TRBV5-1 to TRBJ2-5; maybe TRBD1 (6 bases). This CDR3 spans 15 amino acids. Per germline, CDR1 SGHRS and CDR2 YFSETQ. Trimming removed 2 bases from V and 3 bases from J, with 14 bases in between. CDR3 DNA sequence: TGCGCCAGCAGCTTATCCGCCAGGGGAAAAGAGACCCAGTACTTC. Protein sequence: CASSLSARGKETQYF.

This clone was seen a handful of times. V gene TRBV5-4 combines with J gene TRBJ1-5; TRBD1 is a possible D gene (5 bases). The CDR3 is 15 residues long. Per germline, CDR1 SGHNT and CDR2 YYREEE (reference sequence). Trimming stripped 0 bases from V and 3 bases from J, with 10 bases between. CDR3 in amino acids: CASSLGGFTNQPQHF. The CDR3 bases are TGTGCCAGCAGCTTGGGGGGGTTCACCAATCAGCCCCAGCATTTT.

This chain connects TRBV29-1 to TRBJ2-3, with 9 positions matching TRBD1. Germline V CDR1 and CDR2: SQVTM, ANQGSEA. The V segment lost 4 bases and the J segment 6 bases; nucleotides outside the gene matches: 14. The CDR3 extends over 16 amino acids. In DNA, the CDR3 is TGCAGCGTTGCGATGTTCCCGGGACAGGGAATGGATACGCAGTATTTT. Translation gives CSVAMFPGQGMDTQYF.

This chain uses TRBV11-2 with TRBJ1-2, with D unresolved. CDR3 length equals 15 residues. The germline V gene encodes CDR1 SGHAT and CDR2 FQNNGV. V lost 0 bases, J lost 4 bases, and 12 bases lay in between. The CDR3, as DNA: TGTGCCAGCAGCTTAGACGGGCAGCTGGGCTATGGCTACACCTTC. Its protein is CASSLDGQLGYGYTF.

The J gene is TRBJ1-1, the V gene TRBV6-6; TRBD1 matches at 7 bases. CDR1 is MNHNY and CDR2 is SVGAGI in the germline V gene (reference sequence). This CDR3 has 16 amino acids. V shed 5 bases, J shed 1 base, and the junction held 10 bases outside the gene matches. DNA of the CDR3: TGTGCCAGCAGTGCCGAACAGGGGACGGGGAACACTGAAGCTTTCTTT. Its protein product is CASSAEQGTGNTEAFF.

This rearrangement joins TRBV5-1 to TRBJ2-3; D possibly uses TRBD1 or TRBD2 (5 bases each). V lost 4 bases to trimming and J lost 0 bases, with 15 bases between them. The CDR3 totals 16 residues. Germline CDR1 is SGHRS and CDR2 is YFSETQ. The CDR3 bases are TGCGCCAGCAGCGGGGGATCTTCCACTAGCACAGATACGCAGTATTTT. Translation: CASSGGSSTSTDTQYF.

This clone was recorded once. J is TRBJ2-1 and V is TRBV6-1, with a tentative D call TRBD2 (5 bases). Trimming cost V 7 bases and J 7 bases, with 17 bases left between them. Germline V gene sequence: CDR1 MNHNS, CDR2 SASEGT. The CDR3 loop spans 14 amino acids. The CDR3 loop is CASKTSTRVNEQFF. CDR3 nucleotide sequence: TGTGCCAGCAAGACCTCAACTAGGGTTAATGAGCAGTTCTTC.

The rearrangement uses TRBV5-1 and TRBJ1-3, with D uncertain. The germline V gene encodes CDR1 SGHRS and CDR2 YFSETQ. V was shortened by 0 bases and J by 0 bases, with 10 bases between the two germline ends. The CDR3 covers 16 residues. The CDR3 DNA sequence: TGCGCCAGCAGCTTGGCACCAGGAGTCTCTGGAAACACCATATATTTT. Encoded protein: CASSLAPGVSGNTIYF.

The J gene is TRBJ2-5, the V gene TRBV5-4; TRBD1 matches 7 bases. Per the germline V gene, CDR1 is SGHNT and CDR2 is YYREEE (reference sequence). With 4 bases clipped from V and 0 bases from J, the junction kept 3 bases outside the gene matches. This CDR3 comprises 14 residues. The chain's CDR3 is CASSPGGHQETQYF. CDR3 bases: TGTGCCAGCAGCCCAGGGGGTCACCAAGAGACCCAGTACTTC.

The rearrangement joins TRBV9 to TRBJ2-5, with 13 bases that match TRBD2. J was trimmed by 4 bases and V by 3 bases; bases with no gene match: 6. The CDR3 length is 16 residues. Germline-derived CDR1 and CDR2 are SGDLS and YYNGEE. CDR3 coding DNA: TGTGCCAGCAGCGCCCTCGGACTAGCGGGAGTAGAGACCCAGTACTTC. Its translation is CASSALGLAGVETQYF.

V is TRBV19 and J is TRBJ2-6; D not certain. V was trimmed by 4 bases and J by 0 bases, leaving 10 bases between them. Looked up from germline, CDR1 is LNHDA and CDR2 is SQIVND (reference sequence). This CDR3 comprises 16 residues. CDR3 amino acids: CASSKGRRSGANVLTF. For the CDR3, the DNA is TGTGCCAGTAGTAAGGGCCGGCGCTCTGGGGCCAACGTCCTGACTTTC.

V and J are TRBV5-6 and TRBJ1-1, with D hard to call. In germline, CDR1 is SGHDT, CDR2 YYEEEE. V lost 1 base and J lost 1, with 11 bases in between. This CDR3 region has 15 residues. The CDR3 sequence: CASSLISWENTEAFF. The CDR3 DNA reads as TGTGCCAGCAGCTTGATTTCCTGGGAGAACACTGAAGCTTTCTTT.

This chain joins TRBV7-2 and TRBJ2-1, with 8 bases that match TRBD2. The CDR3 has 15 residues. CDR1 and CDR2 from the germline V gene are SGHTA and FQGNSA. V trimming: 4 bases; J trimming: 4 bases; junction bases outside the gene matches: 6. The CDR3 bases are TGTGCCAGCAGCTCCGGGAGGGTGATTTACAATGAGCAGTTCTTC. This gives the protein CASSSGRVIYNEQFF.